This TCR beta chain was sequenced during a study of cytomegalovirus exposure and HLA in healthy donors. This CDR3 is 15 amino acids long. Between the trimmed V and J ends, which lost 6 bases and 5 bases, there was a span of 20 bases. Germline CDR1 is SEHNR and CDR2 is FQNEAQ (reference sequence). As for this clone: Other DNA sequences in this sample translate to the same CDR3.

The PCR ran on 60 Vbeta and 13 Jbeta primers. The method was immunoSEQ multiplex PCR; TCRdb's version includes in-frame clones alone and lacks a portion of them. Found here are 150,000 to 180,000 clones, around three quarters of them singletons; the top ten hold roughly 4.2%. This chain connects TRBV7-9 to TRBJ2-7; a possible D gene is TRBD1 (6 bases). The source of this sequence is a woman in her thirties or forties in good health and CMV-seronegative. The specimen was PBMCs. CDR3 protein: CASSPRDKGIHEQYF. The DNA for the CDR3 is TGTGCCAGCAGTCCTCGGGACAAAGGAATCCACGAGCAGTACTTC.